Listed below are T cell receptor beta chains from one sample, sequenced in a study of cytomegalovirus exposure and HLA in healthy donors. The table came from immunoSEQ multiplex PCR; TCRdb's copy has only in-frame clones and leaves some out. Among 110,000 to 150,000 clones listed, about four fifths were seen once. The sequencing input was PBMCs. These receptors were collected from a man aged 35 to 55 in good health and CMV-seropositive. CDR3s leave out the opening cysteine and the closing phenylalanine or tryptophan. A D gene is named only where the DNA matches it firmly.

D gene: .
J gene: TRBJ2-3
V gene: TRBV11-2
CDR3 protein: ASSLDHLDTQY

D gene: .
J gene: TRBJ2-5
V gene: TRBV15
CDR3 protein: ATSRDRGSTAETQY

D gene: .
J gene: TRBJ1-3
V gene: TRBV6-6
CDR3 protein: ASSYPGVAGNTIY

D gene: .
J gene: TRBJ1-2
V gene: TRBV7-8
CDR3 protein: ASSLGGGDPFRGYT

D gene: TRBD1
J gene: TRBJ1-4
V gene: TRBV2
CDR3 protein: ASSEETGGARKLF

D gene: TRBD1
J gene: TRBJ2-7
V gene: TRBV4-2
CDR3 protein: ASSQEPGQGFYEQY

D gene: TRBD1
J gene: TRBJ1-2
V gene: TRBV27
CDR3 protein: ASSSIPGTGGNGYT

D gene: .
J gene: TRBJ1-2
V gene: TRBV4-3
CDR3 protein: ASSQDRKYRDPYGYT

D gene: TRBD1
J gene: TRBJ2-2
V gene: TRBV5-1
CDR3 protein: ASSWDSTGELF

D gene: .
J gene: TRBJ1-2
V gene: TRBV11-2
CDR3 protein: ASSLRGGDYGYT

D gene: .
J gene: TRBJ1-2
V gene: TRBV29-1
CDR3 protein: SVEKRNGYT

D gene: TRBD2
J gene: TRBJ2-3
V gene: TRBV5-1
CDR3 protein: ASSLEVSGSTDTQY

D gene: TRBD1
J gene: TRBJ2-7
V gene: TRBV5-1
CDR3 protein: ASSVQGVPSSEQY

D gene: TRBD1
J gene: TRBJ2-7
V gene: TRBV6-6
CDR3 protein: ASSSQDRVDEQY

D gene: .
J gene: TRBJ1-6
V gene: TRBV19
CDR3 protein: ASRPLPARSPLH

D gene: .
J gene: TRBJ1-5
V gene: TRBV19
CDR3 protein: ASSIGDSTAQH

D gene: .
J gene: TRBJ1-2
V gene: TRBV5-4
CDR3 protein: ASTLSGLYGYT

D gene: TRBD2
J gene: TRBJ2-1
V gene: TRBV18
CDR3 protein: ASSPPAGGSSYNEQF

D gene: TRBD2
J gene: TRBJ2-7
V gene: TRBV18
CDR3 protein: ASSPRTSGSYEQY

D gene: .
J gene: TRBJ1-5
V gene: TRBV11-2
CDR3 protein: ASSLDGGQPQH

D gene: TRBD1
J gene: TRBJ1-5
V gene: TRBV7-8
CDR3 protein: ASSPKLAGGKGQPQH

D gene: .
J gene: TRBJ2-7
V gene: TRBV5-5
CDR3 protein: ASSFTPQRLWAYEQY

D gene: TRBD2
J gene: .
V gene: TRBV7-9
CDR3 protein: ASSPRGGYSSSYEQY

D gene: .
J gene: TRBJ2-7
V gene: TRBV5-1
CDR3 protein: ASSLVDGEQY

D gene: TRBD2
J gene: TRBJ2-1
V gene: TRBV7-6
CDR3 protein: ASSFGGGRYNEQF

D gene: TRBD1
J gene: TRBJ2-1
V gene: TRBV5-6
CDR3 protein: ASSFQGQGAREQF

D gene: .
J gene: TRBJ1-5
V gene: TRBV2
CDR3 protein: ASSERQLGQPQH

D gene: .
J gene: TRBJ1-1
V gene: TRBV5-1
CDR3 protein: ASQLSGNTEAF

D gene: .
J gene: TRBJ2-3
V gene: TRBV25-1
CDR3 protein: ASSEYITGTDTQY

D gene: TRBD1
J gene: TRBJ2-5
V gene: TRBV5-1
CDR3 protein: ASSIDRVQETQY

D gene: TRBD1
J gene: TRBJ2-3
V gene: TRBV2
CDR3 protein: ASSATGGTDTQY

D gene: .
J gene: TRBJ2-2
V gene: TRBV6-5
CDR3 protein: ASSYRNRETGELF

D gene: TRBD1
J gene: TRBJ2-1
V gene: TRBV6-5
CDR3 protein: ASTLGTAYNEQF

D gene: .
J gene: TRBJ2-3
V gene: TRBV4-3
CDR3 protein: ASAGTLDTQY

D gene: .
J gene: TRBJ1-2
V gene: TRBV7-8
CDR3 protein: ASSLGDRNYGYT

D gene: TRBD2
J gene: TRBJ2-1
V gene: TRBV4-1
CDR3 protein: ASSQDLAGVIYNEQF

D gene: TRBD1
J gene: TRBJ2-7
V gene: TRBV7-9
CDR3 protein: ASSLGTALSYEQY

D gene: TRBD1
J gene: TRBJ2-3
V gene: TRBV5-1
CDR3 protein: ASSPGQGAMDTQY

D gene: TRBD1
J gene: TRBJ2-1
V gene: TRBV5-1
CDR3 protein: ASSRSWDSEQF

D gene: TRBD1
J gene: TRBJ2-1
V gene: TRBV19
CDR3 protein: ASSIVTGGAGNEQF

D gene: .
J gene: TRBJ1-2
V gene: TRBV5-5
CDR3 protein: ASSTLTGPSFGYT

D gene: .
J gene: .
V gene: TRBV4-3
CDR3 protein: ASSQETGTLSYEQY

D gene: TRBD1
J gene: TRBJ1-1
V gene: TRBV7-2
CDR3 protein: ASRFRDRNTEAF

D gene: .
J gene: TRBJ1-3
V gene: TRBV7-9
CDR3 protein: ARSGVGNTIY

D gene: TRBD1
J gene: TRBJ1-2
V gene: TRBV5-1
CDR3 protein: ASSTGQGFDGYT

D gene: TRBD2
J gene: TRBJ2-1
V gene: TRBV6-5
CDR3 protein: ASSLAGGAHNEQF

D gene: TRBD1
J gene: TRBJ2-7
V gene: TRBV15
CDR3 protein: ATSRGQGPLYEQY

D gene: TRBD1
J gene: TRBJ1-2
V gene: TRBV5-6
CDR3 protein: ASSRDREGAYGYT

D gene: TRBD1
J gene: TRBJ1-4
V gene: TRBV19
CDR3 protein: ASSIPGQGENEKLF

D gene: .
J gene: TRBJ1-2
V gene: TRBV19
CDR3 protein: ASSTSQGNYGYT

D gene: .
J gene: TRBJ1-2
V gene: TRBV6-5
CDR3 protein: ASSYGVQSGTYGYT

D gene: .
J gene: TRBJ2-2
V gene: TRBV2
CDR3 protein: ASSEIQETGELF

D gene: TRBD1
J gene: TRBJ2-7
V gene: TRBV18
CDR3 protein: ASSPPSTGTYEQY

D gene: .
J gene: TRBJ1-2
V gene: TRBV6-5
CDR3 protein: ASSYGQGVPYGYT